A single sample is the source of the 25 T cell receptor beta chains below, sequenced in a study of blood T cell repertoires in COVID-19. The protocol was immunoSEQ multiplex PCR, while the TCRdb copy is restricted to in-frame clones and leaves out a portion. The sample carries approximately 170,000 clones, approximately 77% recorded once. Sequenced sample: peripheral blood. The receptors were gathered from an elderly woman with active or convalescent COVID-19.

The J gene is TRBJ2-7, the V gene TRBV5-1; 7 bases agree with TRBD2. The germline V gene encodes CDR1 SGHRS and CDR2 YFSETQ. CDR3 size: 15 residues. Trimming took 0 bases from V and 1 from J; bases not matched to a gene: 4. CDR3 sequence: CASSLVPSGSYEQYF. The CDR3 region has the DNA TGCGCCAGCAGCTTGGTGCCTAGCGGTTCCTACGAGCAGTACTTC.

The chain is built from TRBV2 and TRBJ1-5; TRBD1 agrees at 7 bases. Per germline, CDR1 SNHLY and CDR2 FYNNEI. The CDR3 has 16 residues. Trimming removed 2 bases from V and 3 bases from J; junction bases left unmatched: 7. The CDR3 region has the DNA TGTGCCAGCAGTGAACCGGGACAGAGGATCAATCAGCCCCAGCATTTT. Protein sequence: CASSEPGQRINQPQHF.

This clone was seen only a few times. V and J are TRBV19 and TRBJ2-1; 10 positions match TRBD2. V lost 4 bases, J lost 10 bases, and 13 bases stayed unmatched. Germline V gives CDR1 LNHDA, CDR2 SQIVND (reference sequence). The CDR3 is made up of 16 amino acids. Here the CDR3 DNA reads TGTGCCAGTAGTACCTTCTGGCTAGCGGGAGACGAAGAGCAGTTCTTC. It codes for CASSTFWLAGDEEQFF.

The chain combines TRBV28 with TRBJ1-5, with a weak D call TRBD1 (5 bases). Deletions cut 5 bases from V and 7 bases from J, with 12 bases between. Germline V gene lookup returns CDR1 MDHEN and CDR2 SYDVKM. CDR3 length equals 13 residues. CDR3 DNA: TGTGCCAGCAGTACTGACAGCTACCAGCCCCAGCATTTT. Amino acids: CASSTDSYQPQHF. Complete variable domain (other parts from reference TRBV28 and TRBJ1-5): DVKVTQSSRYLVKRTGEKVFLECVQDMDHENMFWYRQDPGLGLRLIYFSYDVKMKEKGDIPEGYSVSREKKERFSLILESASTNQTSMYLCASSTDSYQPQHFGDGTRLSIL.

The CDR3 DNA reads TGTGCCAGCAGCCTAACAGGGGGCGGTGAAGCTTTCTTT. This sequence encodes CASSLTGGGEAFF. The chain uses TRBV7-9 and TRBJ1-1; 9 bases map to TRBD1. CDR3 size: 13 residues. Trimming at V came to 5 bases and at J to 7 bases, leaving 5 bases not matched to a gene. The germline gives CDR1 SEHNR, CDR2 FQNEAQ (reference sequence).

The CDR3: CASSQSPRSETQYF. The CDR3 coding sequence is TGCGCCAGCAGCCAAAGTCCGAGGTCAGAGACCCAGTACTTC. The chain recombines TRBV4-1 with TRBJ2-5, with unresolved D. The length of the CDR3 is 14 residues. CDR1 and CDR2 from the germline V gene are MGHRA and YSYEKL. V was shortened by 2 bases and J by 4 bases, with 11 bases between the two germline ends.

The chain uses TRBV28 and TRBJ2-2; D might be TRBD1 (5 bases). This CDR3 has 15 amino acids. With 6 bases removed from V and 6 bases from J, the gap between germline ends came to 17 bases. Germline lookup yields CDR1 MDHEN and CDR2 SYDVKM. The CDR3 is CASSHRRVLAGELFF. The CDR3 bases are TGTGCCAGCAGCCACAGGAGAGTCCTGGCCGGGGAGCTGTTTTTT.

The CDR3: CASSPTMGQGIEAFF. The CDR3 nucleotides are TGTGCCAGCTCACCTACTATGGGGCAGGGGATTGAAGCTTTCTTT. The chain carries TRBV18 and TRBJ1-1, with D possibly matching TRBD1 (6 bases). Germline V CDR1 and CDR2: KGHSH, LQKENI. V was trimmed by 3 bases and J by 7 bases, leaving 18 bases between them. This CDR3 contains 15 residues. Filled out from reference TRBV18 and TRBJ1-1, the complete variable domain reads NAGVMQNPRHLVRRRGQEARLRCSPMKGHSHVYWYRQLPEEGLKFMVYLQKENIIDESGMPKERFSAEFPKEGPSILRIQQVVRGDSAAYFCASSPTMGQGIEAFFGQGTRLTVV.

In its sample, this clone was seen a few times. The V and J genes are TRBV28 and TRBJ2-7, with a possible D match to TRBD2 (7 bases). There are 12 residues in the CDR3. Per germline, CDR1 MDHEN and CDR2 SYDVKM. With 8 bases removed from V and 2 bases from J, the gap between germline ends came to 10 bases. Written as DNA, the CDR3 is TGTGCCAGCGGGGAGGGGGCCTACGAGCAGTACTTC. This sequence encodes CASGEGAYEQYF.

This sequence joins TRBV25-1 and TRBJ1-2, with D possibly TRBD1 on 5 matching bases. V gave up 3 bases and J gave up 3 bases, with 17 bases separating them. The CDR3 length is 16 residues. Germline CDR1 and CDR2: MGHDK and SYGVNS. Here the CDR3 reads CASSDPGGKSHYGYTF. DNA for the CDR3: TGTGCCAGCAGTGACCCGGGGGGAAAATCTCACTATGGCTACACCTTC.

This chain uses TRBV7-2 with TRBJ2-7, with TRBD1 matching 7 bases. The CDR3 extends over 13 amino acids. CDR1 and CDR2 (germline): SGHTA, FQGNSA. The trim removed 5 bases at V and 3 bases at J, leaving 4 bases unmatched. The CDR3 DNA reads TGTGCCAGCAGCACCCGACAGGGCTACGAGCAGTACTTC. Amino acids: CASSTRQGYEQYF. Filled out from reference TRBV7-2 and TRBJ2-7, the complete variable domain reads GAGVSQSPSNKVTEKGKDVELRCDPISGHTALYWYRQSLGQGLEFLIYFQGNSAPDKSGLPSDRFSAERTGGSVSTLTIQRTQQEDSAVYLCASSTRQGYEQYFGPGTRLTVT.

Regarding this clone: One end of the junction fails to match germline, which may point to a read error. The chain is built from TRBV10-3 and TRBJ2-3; perhaps TRBD2 as D (5 bases). Germline V gene data show CDR1 as ENHRY and CDR2 as SYGVKD. The CDR3 totals 16 residues. CDR3 loop: CAMSESIAGRTDTQYF. The CDR3 DNA reads TGTGCCATGAGTGAGTCGATCGCGGGCAGGACAGATACGCAGTATTTT.

In this sample, this clone turned up once. This rearrangement joins TRBV4-1 to TRBJ1-6, with 7 bases fitting TRBD1. The CDR3 loop spans 16 amino acids. The germline gives CDR1 MGHRA, CDR2 YSYEKL. The V gene end was trimmed by 0 bases and the J gene end by 5 bases; junction bases not matched to a gene: 4. The CDR3 loop reads CASSQDSGGNNSPLHF. The CDR3 DNA follows: TGCGCCAGCAGCCAAGACTCAGGGGGAAATAATTCACCCCTCCACTTT.

With respect to this clone: The sample contains more than one DNA sequence encoding this CDR3. The chain has TRBV5-1 and TRBJ2-2, with 7 positions matching TRBD2. CDR1 and CDR2 (germline): SGHRS, YFSETQ. The CDR3 covers 15 residues. V was clipped by 0 bases and J by 6 bases; unmatched bases: 5. The chain's CDR3 is CASSLVAGGPGELFF. CDR3 coding DNA: TGCGCCAGCAGCTTGGTAGCGGGCGGTCCCGGGGAGCTGTTTTTT. The full variable domain, completed using reference TRBV5-1 and TRBJ2-2, is KAGVTQTPRYLIKTRGQQVTLSCSPISGHRSVSWYQQTPGQGLQFLFEYFSETQRNKGNFPGRFSGRQFSNSRSEMNVSTLELGDSALYLCASSLVAGGPGELFFGEGSRLTVL.

The chain has TRBV4-2 and TRBJ1-3, with a weak D call TRBD1 (5 bases). This CDR3 is 15 amino acids long. Germline V gene sequence: CDR1 LGHNA, CDR2 YNFKEQ. V gave up 3 bases and J gave up 0 bases, with 9 bases separating them. The CDR3 DNA sequence: TGTGCCAGCAGCCAGGACATGAGCTCTGGAAACACCATATATTTT. Its protein is CASSQDMSSGNTIYF.

This clone was counted a single time. The genes are TRBV6-5 and TRBJ2-2, with 8 bases fitting TRBD2. Germline assignment: CDR1 MNHEY and CDR2 SVGAGI. The length of the CDR3 is 13 residues. V was pared by 7 bases and J by 6 bases, with 4 bases of the junction left unmatched. CDR3 loop: CASTAGVAGELFF. The DNA of the CDR3 is TGTGCCAGCACAGCGGGAGTGGCCGGGGAGCTGTTTTTT.

The chain joins TRBV24-1 to TRBJ2-1; the match to TRBD2 covers 16 bases. CDR1 is KGHDR, CDR2 SFDVKD, per germline. V gave up 4 bases and J gave up 10 bases; unmatched junction bases: 9. The CDR3 is 17 amino acids. The CDR3 nucleotides are TGTGCCACCAGTGAGAACGCCGGGACTAGCGGGAGGGGAGAGCAGTTCTTC. Translated: CATSENAGTSGRGEQFF.

This clone was counted a single time. The rearrangement uses TRBV2 and TRBJ1-2; perhaps TRBD1 as D (5 bases). Looked up from germline, CDR1 is SNHLY and CDR2 is FYNNEI. V was cut by 5 bases and J by 8 bases, with 18 bases left in between. The CDR3 has 14 residues. This CDR3 is CASSMEGNTRGYTF. CDR3 bases: TGTGCCAGCAGTATGGAGGGGAATACCCGCGGCTACACCTTC.

The gene calls are TRBV2 and TRBJ2-1; 10 nucleotides agree with TRBD2. The J segment lost 6 bases and the V segment lost 2 bases, leaving 1 base of the junction unmatched. This CDR3 is 14 amino acids long. In germline, CDR1 is SNHLY, CDR2 FYNNEI. CDR3 region: CASSERLAGNEQFF. CDR3 nucleotides: TGTGCCAGCAGTGAAAGACTAGCGGGCAATGAGCAGTTCTTC. The full variable domain, in which reference TRBV2 and TRBJ2-1 provide the parts outside the CDR3, is EPEVTQTPSHQVTQMGQEVILRCVPISNHLYFYWYRQILGQKVEFLVSFYNNEISEKSEIFDDQFSVERPDGSNFTLKIRSTKLEDSAMYFCASSERLAGNEQFFGPGTRLTVL.

The chain recombines TRBV3-1 (or the pseudogene TRBV3-2) with TRBJ1-2; D is unclear. This CDR3 is 13 amino acids long. CDR1 and CDR2 from the germline V gene are LGHDT and YNNKEL (reference sequence). The germline V and J ends were trimmed by 0 bases and 3 bases, with 5 bases remaining between them. The CDR3 DNA reads TGTGCCAGCAGCCAAGATGTCGACTATGGCTACACCTTC. Protein sequence: CASSQDVDYGYTF.

The chain is built from TRBV18 and TRBJ2-5; TRBD1 matches 10 bases. Germline V CDR1 and CDR2: KGHSH, LQKENI. This CDR3 comprises 15 residues. V lost 3 bases, J lost 10 bases, and 11 bases stayed unmatched. CDR3 nucleotides: TGTGCCAGCTCACCCCCCGGGACAGGGGATGAGGGCCAGTACTTC. It yields the protein CASSPPGTGDEGQYF.

This clone has just a few counts. The CDR3 loop reads CASSSLAISYNEQFF. The CDR3 DNA is TGTGCCAGCAGTTCACTAGCGATCTCCTACAATGAGCAGTTCTTC. The rearrangement uses TRBV5-5 and TRBJ2-1; 7 bases are a match to TRBD2. CDR3 length: 15 amino acids. V gave up 5 bases and J gave up 0 bases; unmatched junction bases: 5. Germline loops: CDR1 SGHKS, CDR2 YYEKEE (reference sequence).

The gene calls are TRBV5-4 and TRBJ2-7; 8 bases line up with TRBD2. Trimming removed 1 base from V and 2 bases from J; junction bases left unmatched: 5. CDR3 length equals 15 residues. CDR1 is SGHNT and CDR2 is YYREEE in the germline V gene (reference sequence). The DNA for the CDR3 is TGTGCCAGCAGCTTGAGGCGGGAGGTACCCTACGAGCAGTACTTC. Translated, it gives CASSLRREVPYEQYF.

The gene calls are TRBV2 and TRBJ2-2; TRBD1 matches 9 bases. CDR1 SNHLY and CDR2 FYNNEI come from the germline V gene. The CDR3 spans 13 residues. V lost 7 bases, J lost 5 bases, and 2 bases stayed unmatched. The CDR3 bases are TGTGCCAGCAACAGGGGGCGGACCGGGGAGCTGTTTTTT. Amino acid sequence: CASNRGRTGELFF.

The chain links TRBV6-5 to TRBJ2-5; 7 bases agree with TRBD2. V dropped 10 bases and J dropped 1; count of bases not matched to a gene: 3. In germline, CDR1 is MNHEY, CDR2 SVGAGI. The CDR3 consists of 12 residues. The CDR3 spells CATSGGQETQYF. CDR3 nucleotide sequence: TGTGCCACTTCGGGGGGCCAAGAGACCCAGTACTTC.